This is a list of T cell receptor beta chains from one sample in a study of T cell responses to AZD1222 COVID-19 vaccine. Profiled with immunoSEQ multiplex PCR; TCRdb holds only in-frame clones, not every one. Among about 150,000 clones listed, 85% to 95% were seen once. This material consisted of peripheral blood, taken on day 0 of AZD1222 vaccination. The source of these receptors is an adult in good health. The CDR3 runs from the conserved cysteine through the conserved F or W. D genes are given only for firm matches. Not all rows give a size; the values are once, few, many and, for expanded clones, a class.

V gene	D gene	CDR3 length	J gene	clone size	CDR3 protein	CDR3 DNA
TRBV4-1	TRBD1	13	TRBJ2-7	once	CASSQGDRDEQYF	TGCGCCAGCAGCCAGGGTGACAGGGACGAGCAGTACTTC
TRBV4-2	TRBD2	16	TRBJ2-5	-	CASSRLAGGVEETQYF	TGTGCCAGCAGCCGATTGGCGGGGGGGGTCGAGGAGACCCAGTACTTC
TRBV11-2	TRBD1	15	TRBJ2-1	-	CASSPSGTGGNEQFF	TGTGCCAGCAGCCCCTCCGGGACAGGGGGCAATGAGCAGTTCTTC
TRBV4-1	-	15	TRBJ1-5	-	CASSQEQGSNQPQHF	TGCGCCAGCAGCCAAGAGCAAGGGAGTAATCAGCCCCAGCATTTT
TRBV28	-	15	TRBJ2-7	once	CASIGGGILPYEQYF	TGTGCCAGCATAGGGGGGGGCATTCTGCCCTACGAGCAGTACTTC
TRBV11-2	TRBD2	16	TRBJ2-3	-	CASSALGRGDTDTQYF	TGTGCCAGCAGCGCGTTGGGGCGGGGGGACACAGATACGCAGTATTTT
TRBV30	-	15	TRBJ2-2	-	CAWTRQVRSTGELFF	TGTGCCTGGACACGACAGGTTCGATCGACCGGGGAGCTGTTTTTT
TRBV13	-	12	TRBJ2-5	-	CASSLVPETQYF	TGTGCCAGCAGCTTAGTGCCAGAGACCCAGTACTTC
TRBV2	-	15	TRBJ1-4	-	CASSGWEAGNEKLFF	TGTGCCAGCAGCGGTTGGGAGGCAGGGAATGAAAAACTGTTTTTT
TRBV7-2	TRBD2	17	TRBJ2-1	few	CASSSGLAPSSYNEQFF	TGTGCCAGCAGCTCAGGACTAGCACCGAGCTCCTACAATGAGCAGTTCTTC
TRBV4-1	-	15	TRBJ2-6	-	CASSQLGTGANVLTF	TGCGCCAGCAGCCAACTGGGGACTGGGGCCAACGTCCTGACTTTC
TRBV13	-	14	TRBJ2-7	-	CASSLIQVSYEQYF	TGTGCCAGCAGCTTAATCCAGGTCTCCTACGAGCAGTACTTC
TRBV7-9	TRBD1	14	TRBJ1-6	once	CASRSGQGGSPLHF	TGTGCCAGCAGATCCGGACAGGGGGGCTCACCCCTCCACTTT
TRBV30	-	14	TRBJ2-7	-	CAWGTDSTHYEQYF	TGTGCCTGGGGAACGGATTCAACACACTACGAGCAGTACTTC
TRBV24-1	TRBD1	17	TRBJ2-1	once	CATSGAARDRVRNEQFF	TGTGCCACCAGTGGGGCCGCCCGGGACAGGGTGCGCAATGAGCAGTTCTTC
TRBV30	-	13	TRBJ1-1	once	CAWTDWGNTEAFF	TGTGCCTGGACCGATTGGGGGAACACTGAAGCTTTCTTT
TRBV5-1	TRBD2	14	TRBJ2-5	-	CASSEQRGQETQYF	TGCGCCAGCAGCGAACAGCGGGGCCAAGAGACCCAGTACTTC
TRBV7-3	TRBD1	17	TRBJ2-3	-	CASSLAPPGQGVDTQYF	TGTGCCAGCAGCTTAGCTCCCCCGGGACAGGGAGTCGATACGCAGTATTTT
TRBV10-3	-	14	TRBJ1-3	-	CAIRTDHSGNTIYF	TGTGCCATCCGGACGGACCACTCTGGAAACACCATATATTTT
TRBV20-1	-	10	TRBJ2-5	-	CSAKRETQYF	TGCAGTGCTAAAAGGGAGACCCAGTACTTC
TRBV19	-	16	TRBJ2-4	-	CASSISTRGAKNIQYF	TGTGCCAGTAGTATCAGTACGCGGGGAGCCAAAAACATTCAGTACTTC
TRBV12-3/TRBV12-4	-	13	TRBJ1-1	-	CASILTLNTEAFF	TGTGCCAGCATTCTAACTCTGAACACTGAAGCTTTCTTT
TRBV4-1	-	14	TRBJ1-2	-	CASSQEPGGARYTF	TGCGCCAGCAGCCAAGAGCCAGGAGGTGCTCGCTACACCTTC
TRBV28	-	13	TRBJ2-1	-	CASSPDGLNEQFF	TGTGCCAGCAGTCCCGACGGCCTCAATGAGCAGTTCTTC
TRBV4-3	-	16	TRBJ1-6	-	CASSQDSGRSNSPLHF	TGCGCCAGCAGCCAAGATTCAGGGCGGTCTAATTCACCCCTCCACTTT
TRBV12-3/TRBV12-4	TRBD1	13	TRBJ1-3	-	CASGDRAGNTIYF	TGTGCCAGCGGGGACAGGGCTGGAAACACCATATATTTT
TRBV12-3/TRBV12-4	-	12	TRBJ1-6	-	CASSFWGSPLHF	TGTGCCAGCAGTTTTTGGGGTTCACCCCTCCACTTT
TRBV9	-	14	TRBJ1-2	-	CASSVDAEAYGYTF	TGTGCCAGCAGCGTAGACGCCGAAGCTTATGGCTACACCTTC
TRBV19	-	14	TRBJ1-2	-	CASMGTYRAHGYTF	TGTGCCAGTATGGGGACCTACAGGGCGCATGGCTACACCTTC
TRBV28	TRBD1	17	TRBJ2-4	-	CASTWGTGALLTNIQYF	TGTGCCAGCACCTGGGGGACAGGGGCCCTCTTAACAAACATTCAGTACTTC
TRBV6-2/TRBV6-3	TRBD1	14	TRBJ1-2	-	CASSDWDRGYGYTF	TGTGCCAGCAGTGACTGGGACAGGGGCTATGGCTACACCTTC
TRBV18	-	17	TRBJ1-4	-	CASSPRGAAGSNEKLFF	TGTGCCAGCTCACCGCGCGGGGCCGCGGGGTCTAATGAAAAACTGTTTTTT
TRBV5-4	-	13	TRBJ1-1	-	CATGGTANTEAFF	TGTGCCACCGGGGGAACAGCGAACACTGAAGCTTTCTTT
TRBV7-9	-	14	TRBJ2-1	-	CASSLDDSYNEQFF	TGTGCCAGCAGCTTGGACGACTCCTACAATGAGCAGTTCTTC
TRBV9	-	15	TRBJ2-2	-	CRQRVQGGVPGELFF	TGCCGCCAGAGGGTCCAGGGTGGGGTACCCGGGGAGCTGTTTTTT
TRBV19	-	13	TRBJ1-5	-	CASSIAVNQPQHF	TGTGCCAGTAGTATTGCAGTAAATCAGCCCCAGCATTTT
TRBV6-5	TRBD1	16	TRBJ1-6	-	CASSYNSGTEGSPLHF	TGTGCCAGCAGTTACAACTCCGGGACAGAGGGTTCACCCCTCCACTTT
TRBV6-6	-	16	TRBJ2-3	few	CATLSPTASARHTQYF	TGTGCCACGCTCTCTCCCACGGCTAGCGCTCGACATACGCAGTATTTT
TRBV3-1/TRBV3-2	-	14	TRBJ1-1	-	CASSQAWSNTEAFF	TGTGCCAGCAGCCAGGCGTGGAGCAACACTGAAGCTTTCTTT
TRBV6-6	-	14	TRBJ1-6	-	CASSPGSVGSPLHF	TGTGCCAGCAGCCCCGGTTCAGTGGGTTCACCCCTCCACTTT
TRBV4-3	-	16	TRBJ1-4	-	CASSQDVGTYKEKLFF	TGCGCCAGCAGCCAAGATGTGGGGACTTACAAAGAAAAACTGTTTTTT
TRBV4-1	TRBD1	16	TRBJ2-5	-	CASSREGTGVGETQYF	TGCGCCAGCAGCCGAGAGGGGACAGGGGTTGGGGAGACCCAGTACTTC
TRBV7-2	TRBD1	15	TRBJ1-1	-	CASSQGGRTNTEAFF	TGTGCCAGCAGCCAGGGGGGCAGAACGAACACTGAAGCTTTCTTT
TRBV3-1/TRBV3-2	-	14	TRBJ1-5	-	CASSQVVTNQPQHF	TGTGCCAGCAGCCAAGTAGTTACGAATCAGCCCCAGCATTTT
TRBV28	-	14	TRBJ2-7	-	CASNDDPNSYEQYF	TGTGCCAGCAACGACGACCCAAACTCCTACGAGCAGTACTTC
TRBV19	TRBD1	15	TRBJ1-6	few	CASSSRQGGNSPLHF	TGTGCCAGTAGTTCGAGGCAGGGGGGCAATTCACCCCTCCACTTT
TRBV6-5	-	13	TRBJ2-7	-	CASSPPMRDEQYF	TGTGCCAGCAGCCCCCCCATGCGGGACGAGCAGTACTTC
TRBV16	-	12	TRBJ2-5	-	CASSNLQETQYF	TGTGCCAGCAGCAACTTACAAGAGACCCAGTACTTC
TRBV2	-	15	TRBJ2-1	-	CASSEETLDHNEQFF	TGTGCCAGCAGTGAGGAGACTCTGGACCACAATGAGCAGTTCTTC
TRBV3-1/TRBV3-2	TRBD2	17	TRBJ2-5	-	CASSQDVAGVRIETQYF	TGTGCCAGCAGCCAAGATGTGGCGGGGGTGCGTATAGAGACCCAGTACTTC
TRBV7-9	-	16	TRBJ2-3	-	CASSLVAGWGKDTQYF	TGTGCCAGCAGCTTAGTGGCAGGTTGGGGTAAGGATACGCAGTATTTT
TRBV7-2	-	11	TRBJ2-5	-	CASSGGWTQYF	TGTGCCAGCAGCGGGGGTTGGACCCAGTACTTC
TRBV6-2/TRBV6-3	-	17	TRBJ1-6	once	CASSPRVKSSYNSPLHF	TGTGCCAGCAGTCCCCGGGTCAAGAGCTCCTATAATTCACCCCTCCACTTT
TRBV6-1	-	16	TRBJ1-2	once	CASSEPAGGLVYGYTF	TGTGCCAGCAGTGAACCGGCGGGGGGGTTGGTCTATGGCTACACCTTC